This TCR beta chain emerged from a study of cytomegalovirus exposure and HLA in healthy donors. PCR amplification relied on 60 Vbeta primers (plus 13 Jbeta primers). The protocol was immunoSEQ multiplex PCR, while the TCRdb copy is restricted to in-frame clones and leaves out a portion. This sample carries about 90,000 clones, 65% to 80% of them seen once, and the ten largest clones take around 15%. Healthy individuals who donated bone marrow served as the donors. General study results and limits: CMV antigen specificity of three CMV-associated chains was confirmed in vitro. Many donors shared some public TCRs, even though most TCR sequences were rare. It is likely that the observed cluster of highly shared sequence variants was a sequencing artifact.

Worth noting for this clone: The antigen remains undetermined.

This TCR came from a woman between 18 and 29 years old in good health and CMV-seropositive. The specimen sequenced was PBMCs.

The CDR3 reads CASSDSGGSSDTQYF. The CDR3 DNA reads TGTGCCAGTAGTGATAGCGGGGGGTCCTCAGATACGCAGTATTTT. J is TRBJ2-3 and V is TRBV19, with 10 bases that match TRBD2. Germline-derived CDR1 and CDR2 are LNHDA and SQIVND (reference sequence). J was trimmed by 4 bases and V by 5 bases; bases with no gene match: 6. The CDR3 runs 15 residues.